This T cell receptor (beta chain) was captured in a study of blood T cells in healthy people across ages. The length of the CDR3 is 19 residues. With 2 bases removed from V and 2 bases from J, the gap between germline ends came to 19 bases. CDR1 is MGHRA and CDR2 is YSYEKL in the germline V gene. Alongside a J-beta primer mix, a sample-barcoded 5' primer served in a second PCR lasting about 7 to 12 cycles. TCRdb independently ran MiXCR on the 5' RACE reads; one entry per CDR3 protein. The table includes roughly 800,000 distinct CDR3 sequences, roughly 60% detected once. This clonotype was detected only a few times.

The J gene is TRBJ2-6, the V gene TRBV4-1, with a tentative D call TRBD2 (5 bases). Material for sequencing was blood. This TCR was sampled from a man aged 25-45 years in good health. The CDR3 here is CASSQFQVGVRAGANVLTF. The DNA of the CDR3 is TGCGCCAGCAGCCAATTCCAGGTCGGGGTCCGAGCTGGGGCCAACGTCCTGACTTTC.